One and the same sample provided the 7 T cell receptor beta chains below, sequenced in a study of radiation and T cells in renal cell carcinoma. This sample's time point: blood 2 weeks post-SBRT. Described treatment: 15 Gy SBRT to primary tumor, nephrectomy 4 weeks later. Libraries were prepared by immunoSEQ multiplex PCR; TCRdb keeps only in-frame clonotypes and omits some of them. The sample records tens of thousands of clones, around three quarters being singletons. This material consisted of blood, taken from a patient whose treatment included radiotherapy and nephrectomy. The receptor source for this set is a man aged 55 to 70 with renal cell carcinoma.

The chain employs TRBV5-1 and TRBJ1-3; possible D gene TRBD1, 6 bases. Trimming left V 0 bases short and J 8 bases short, with 9 bases between. The CDR3 length is 13 residues. The germline CDR1 and CDR2 sequences are SGHRS and YFSETQ. The CDR3 DNA sequence: TGCGCCAGCAGCTTGGAAGGGGGGGACACCATATATTTT. Residues: CASSLEGGDTIYF.

The gene calls are TRBV6-5 and TRBJ1-4; tentative D call: TRBD1 (5 bases). The V gene's germline CDR1 is MNHEY and CDR2 SVGAGI. The CDR3 has 12 residues. V lost 5 bases, J lost 14 bases, and 15 bases lay in between. The CDR3 DNA sequence: TGTGCCAGCAGTGGTGGTGGGGGAGACCTGTTTTTT. It codes for CASSGGGGDLFF.

The CDR3 reads CASSPPGGREQYF. The CDR3 nucleotides read TGTGCCAGCAGCCCTCCAGGGGGCCGGGAGCAGTACTTC. V is TRBV5-6 and J is TRBJ2-5; 8 positions agree with TRBD1. Trimming removed 4 bases from V and 11 bases from J; junction bases left unmatched: 10. CDR1 is SGHDT, CDR2 YYEEEE, per germline. The CDR3 is 13 amino acids.

The chain recombines TRBV18 with TRBJ2-1; 10 nucleotides agree with TRBD1. Germline CDR1 is KGHSH and CDR2 is LQKENI. The ends lost 4 bases at V and 1 base at J; junction bases unmatched: 4. The CDR3 length is 16 residues. The CDR3 bases are TGTGCCAGCTCACTAACGGACAGGGGGTCCTACAATGAGCAGTTCTTC. Translation: CASSLTDRGSYNEQFF.

This clone appeared a few times. The chain recombines TRBV19 with TRBJ1-5, with 8 bases that match TRBD1. The germline V gene has CDR1 LNHDA and CDR2 SQIVND (reference sequence). CDR3 size: 16 residues. V trimming: 3 bases; J trimming: 2 bases; junction bases outside the gene matches: 6. Here the CDR3 reads CASSIQGAIGNQPQHF. The CDR3 nucleotides read TGTGCCAGTAGTATCCAGGGGGCTATAGGCAATCAGCCCCAGCATTTT.

This clone was observed a handful of times. The chain uses TRBV20-1 and TRBJ1-2; D ambiguous. Germline V CDR1 and CDR2: DFQATT, SNEGSKA (reference sequence). The V and J ends lost 8 bases and 4 bases respectively, with 11 bases between them. The CDR3 runs to 11 residues. The CDR3 loop is CSLRSSYGYTF. In nucleotides, the CDR3 is TGCAGTCTCAGGAGCTCCTATGGCTACACCTTC.

The chain recombines TRBV29-1 with TRBJ2-7; TRBD1 matches 7 bases. The J segment lost 2 bases and the V segment lost 1 base, leaving 5 bases of the junction unmatched. Germline lookup yields CDR1 SQVTM and CDR2 ANQGSEA. This CDR3 contains 14 residues. The CDR3 DNA follows: TGCAGCGTTGAAGTATCAGGGGGACCCTACGAGCAGTACTTC. This codes for CSVEVSGGPYEQYF.